This TCR beta chain is from a study of T cell changes during pregnancy in multiple sclerosis (dated 2019 in TCRdb). As for the study more broadly: Changes in the T cell repertoire over the course of pregnancy were examined in this study in women with multiple sclerosis.

Library preparation employed the immunoSEQ multiplex PCR assay. TCRdb provides this immuneACCESS table in a form limited to in-frame rearrangements. Some clones are lacking; in checked studies, under half of them reflect an unresolved V gene, and why the rest are absent is not known. The sample table contains over 35,000 clones; only one count was recorded for 85% to 95% of them. Together, the top ten hold approximately 0.41% of the sample. V loses 4 bases, J loses 0 bases, and the germline ends lie 13 bases apart. CDR1 and CDR2, looked up from the germline V gene, are SGHTA and FQGTGA. The CDR3 measures 16 amino acids from cysteine to phenylalanine. Kept here is only the CDR3 DNA, which spans 48 bases and is read in frame from base 1. As concerns this clone: Its antigen specificity is not known. No much larger clone exists at a distance of one base, and base qualities are not known.

The sequencing used CD4+ T cells from peripheral blood mononuclear cells, collected in the second trimester of pregnancy. The rearranged chain carries TRBV7-3 and TRBJ2-1; perhaps TRBD1 is the D gene, with 6 bases matching. This receptor was identified in a female donor with multiple sclerosis, enrolled in a pregnancy study. The CDR3 region has the sequence CASSSWGQASYNEQFF. The sequenced DNA is TGTGCCAGCAGCTCATGGGGACAAGCCTCCTACAATGAGCAGTTCTTC.